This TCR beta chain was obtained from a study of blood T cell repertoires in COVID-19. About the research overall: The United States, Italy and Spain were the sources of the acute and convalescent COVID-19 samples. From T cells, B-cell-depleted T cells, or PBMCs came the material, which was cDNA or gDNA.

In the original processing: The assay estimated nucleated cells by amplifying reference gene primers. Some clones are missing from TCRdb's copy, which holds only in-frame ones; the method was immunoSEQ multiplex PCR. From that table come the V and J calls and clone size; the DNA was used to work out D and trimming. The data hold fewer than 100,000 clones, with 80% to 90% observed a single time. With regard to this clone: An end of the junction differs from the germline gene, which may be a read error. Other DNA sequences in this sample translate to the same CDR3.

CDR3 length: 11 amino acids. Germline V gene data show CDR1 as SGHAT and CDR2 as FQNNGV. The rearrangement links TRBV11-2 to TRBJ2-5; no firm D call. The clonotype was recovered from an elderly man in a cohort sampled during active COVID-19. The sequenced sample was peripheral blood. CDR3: CASSLSETQYF. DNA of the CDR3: TGCGCCAGCAGCTTATCTGAGACCCAGTACTTC.